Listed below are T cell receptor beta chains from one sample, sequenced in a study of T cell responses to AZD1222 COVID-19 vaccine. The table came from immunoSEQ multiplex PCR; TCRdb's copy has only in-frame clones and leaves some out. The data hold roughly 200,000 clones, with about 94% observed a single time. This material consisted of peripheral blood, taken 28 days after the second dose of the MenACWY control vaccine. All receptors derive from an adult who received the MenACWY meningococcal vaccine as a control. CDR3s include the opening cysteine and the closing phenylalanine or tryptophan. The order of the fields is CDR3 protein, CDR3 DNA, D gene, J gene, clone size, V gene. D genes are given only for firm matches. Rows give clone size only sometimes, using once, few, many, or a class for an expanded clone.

CDR3: CASSPRQGGEQFF
DNA: TGTGCCAGCAGTCCCAGACAGGGGGGTGAGCAGTTCTTC
D: TRBD1
J: TRBJ2-1
size: NA
V: TRBV12-3/TRBV12-4

CDR3: CASSGQGAGETQYF
DNA: TGCGCCAGCAGTGGACAGGGGGCGGGGGAGACCCAGTACTTC
D: TRBD1
J: TRBJ2-5
size: once
V: TRBV5-1

CDR3: CASSFMGTGASYGYTF
DNA: TGTGCCAGCAGTTTCATGGGGACAGGGGCGTCGTATGGCTACACCTTC
D: TRBD1
J: TRBJ1-2
size: NA
V: TRBV28

CDR3: CASSQPPLADTQYF
DNA: TGTGCCAGCAGCCAACCTCCACTAGCAGATACGCAGTATTTT
D: NA
J: TRBJ2-3
size: few
V: TRBV28

CDR3: CASSLVLQGGWETQYF
DNA: TGTGCCAGCAGCTTAGTTCTCCAGGGCGGATGGGAGACCCAGTACTTC
D: NA
J: TRBJ2-5
size: NA
V: TRBV7-6

CDR3: CASRLTSGTAYQETQYF
DNA: TGTGCCAGCAGGTTGACGTCCGGGACAGCGTACCAAGAGACCCAGTACTTC
D: TRBD1
J: TRBJ2-5
size: NA
V: TRBV7-2

CDR3: CASSSTGANTEAFF
DNA: TGTGCCAGCAGCTCGACAGGAGCGAACACTGAAGCTTTCTTT
D: NA
J: TRBJ1-1
size: NA
V: TRBV6-2/TRBV6-3

CDR3: CASKVSGKDGYTF
DNA: TGTGCCAGCAAGGTCAGTGGGAAGGATGGCTACACCTTC
D: NA
J: TRBJ1-2
size: NA
V: TRBV6-6

CDR3: CASSLRQGGNQPQHF
DNA: TGTGCCAGCAGTTTGAGACAGGGAGGCAATCAGCCCCAGCATTTT
D: TRBD1
J: TRBJ1-5
size: NA
V: TRBV28

CDR3: CASSSPGLLAGDGTDTQYF
DNA: TGTGCCAGCAGCTCCCCAGGTTTACTAGCGGGAGACGGCACAGATACGCAGTATTTT
D: TRBD2
J: TRBJ2-3
size: NA
V: TRBV7-9

CDR3: CASPSRREGRYNEQFF
DNA: TGTGCCAGCCCCAGTAGGCGGGAGGGCCGTTACAATGAGCAGTTCTTC
D: TRBD2
J: TRBJ2-1
size: NA
V: TRBV2

CDR3: CASSSSGGYNEQFF
DNA: NA
D: NA
J: TRBJ2-1
size: NA
V: TRBV28

CDR3: CASSQLGVSGYTF
DNA: TGTGCCAGCAGCCAACTAGGGGTATCAGGCTACACCTTC
D: NA
J: TRBJ1-2
size: NA
V: TRBV3-1/TRBV3-2

CDR3: CSVASGGRTEAFF
DNA: TGCAGCGTTGCCTCAGGGGGCAGGACTGAAGCTTTCTTT
D: TRBD1
J: TRBJ1-1
size: few
V: TRBV29-1

CDR3: CASSLAASGPYEQYF
DNA: TGCGCCAGCAGCTTGGCGGCTAGCGGGCCCTACGAGCAGTACTTC
D: TRBD2
J: TRBJ2-7
size: NA
V: TRBV5-1

CDR3: CASKTGTNQPQHF
DNA: TGTGCCAGCAAAACAGGAACCAATCAGCCCCAGCATTTT
D: NA
J: TRBJ1-5
size: NA
V: TRBV6-5

CDR3: CASRFQGADGANVLTF
DNA: TGCGCCAGCAGATTCCAGGGGGCGGACGGGGCCAACGTCCTGACTTTC
D: TRBD1
J: TRBJ2-6
size: NA
V: TRBV5-1

CDR3: CASSWTGVYNEQFF
DNA: TGTGCCAGCAGTTGGACAGGTGTATACAATGAGCAGTTCTTC
D: TRBD1
J: TRBJ2-1
size: once
V: TRBV27

CDR3: CASSNAGGQAYGYTF
DNA: TGTGCCAGTAGTAACGCCGGGGGACAGGCCTATGGCTACACCTTC
D: TRBD1
J: TRBJ1-2
size: NA
V: TRBV19

CDR3: CASSLLGKGGGTDTQYF
DNA: TGTGCCAGCAGCTTGTTGGGTAAAGGGGGAGGCACAGATACGCAGTATTTT
D: NA
J: TRBJ2-3
size: NA
V: TRBV5-6

CDR3: CATSRTGDSGANVLTF
DNA: TGTGCCACCAGCAGGACAGGTGACTCTGGGGCCAACGTCCTGACTTTC
D: NA
J: TRBJ2-6
size: NA
V: TRBV15

CDR3: CASSLGNNEQFF
DNA: TGTGCCAGCAGCTTGGGCAACAATGAGCAGTTCTTC
D: NA
J: TRBJ2-1
size: NA
V: TRBV7-6

CDR3: CASSELKLAGVKNEQFF
DNA: TGCGCCAGCAGTGAGTTGAAACTAGCGGGGGTGAAGAATGAGCAGTTCTTC
D: TRBD2
J: TRBJ2-1
size: NA
V: TRBV10-2

CDR3: CASSFTGGRTDTQYF
DNA: TGTGCCAGCAGCTTCACAGGGGGTCGCACAGATACGCAGTATTTT
D: TRBD1
J: TRBJ2-3
size: NA
V: TRBV5-6

CDR3: CASSSVGTSGSSGESSYNEQFF
DNA: TGTGCCAGCAGCTCGGTAGGGACTAGCGGGAGTAGTGGGGAAAGCTCCTACAATGAGCAGTTCTTC
D: TRBD2
J: TRBJ2-1
size: few
V: TRBV28

CDR3: CASSQAGGGPYEQYF
DNA: TGTGCCAGCAGCCAAGCCGGGGGGGGGCCCTACGAGCAGTACTTC
D: TRBD2
J: TRBJ2-7
size: NA
V: TRBV3-1/TRBV3-2

CDR3: CASSPGQFNSPLHF
DNA: TGTGCCAGCAGTCCGGGACAGTTTAATTCACCCCTCCACTTT
D: TRBD1
J: TRBJ1-6
size: NA
V: TRBV6-5

CDR3: CASSSNTGELFF
DNA: TGTGCCAGCAGCTCTAACACCGGGGAGCTGTTTTTT
D: NA
J: TRBJ2-2
size: once
V: TRBV3-1/TRBV3-2

CDR3: CASSYSTGGSGYTF
DNA: TGTGCCAGCAGTTATTCTACAGGGGGCAGCGGCTACACCTTC
D: TRBD1
J: TRBJ1-2
size: NA
V: TRBV6-5

CDR3: CASTPGERLGEQYF
DNA: TGCGCCAGCACCCCTGGGGAGAGGTTAGGCGAGCAGTACTTC
D: NA
J: TRBJ2-7
size: NA
V: TRBV5-1

CDR3: CASSTRKGTVEDRSYGYTF
DNA: TGTGCCAGTAGCACCCGAAAGGGGACGGTAGAGGACAGGAGCTATGGCTACACCTTC
D: TRBD1
J: TRBJ1-2
size: NA
V: TRBV19

CDR3: CASSDGRFTEQYF
DNA: TGTGCCAGCAGTGACGGCAGGTTTACGGAGCAGTACTTC
D: NA
J: TRBJ2-7
size: NA
V: TRBV6-1

CDR3: CASSDTTTGEINEQFF
DNA: TGTGCCAGCAGTGACACCACCACAGGGGAGATCAATGAGCAGTTCTTC
D: TRBD1
J: TRBJ2-1
size: NA
V: TRBV6-4

CDR3: CASSLGGSGELFF
DNA: TGTGCCAGCAGTCTCGGGGGATCCGGGGAGCTGTTTTTT
D: NA
J: TRBJ2-2
size: NA
V: TRBV6-2/TRBV6-3

CDR3: CASSESREQYF
DNA: TGTGCCAGCAGCGAGAGTCGGGAGCAGTACTTC
D: NA
J: TRBJ2-7
size: NA
V: TRBV7-9

CDR3: CASSPRLYSNQPQHF
DNA: TGTGCCAGCAGCCCGAGACTATATAGCAATCAGCCCCAGCATTTT
D: NA
J: TRBJ1-5
size: NA
V: TRBV3-1/TRBV3-2

CDR3: CAWRQGARGAFF
DNA: TGTGCCTGGAGACAGGGGGCACGCGGGGCTTTCTTT
D: TRBD1
J: TRBJ1-1
size: NA
V: TRBV30

CDR3: CASSSLPRGEGYGYTF
DNA: TGTGCCAGCAGCTCGCTCCCCCGCGGGGAGGGCTATGGCTACACCTTC
D: NA
J: TRBJ1-2
size: NA
V: TRBV5-6

CDR3: CASSEAIPETQYF
DNA: TGTGCCAGCAGTGAAGCAATCCCGGAGACCCAGTACTTC
D: NA
J: TRBJ2-5
size: once
V: TRBV6-1

CDR3: CAWTASGFHNEQFF
DNA: TGTGCCTGGACTGCTAGCGGATTCCACAATGAGCAGTTCTTC
D: TRBD2
J: TRBJ2-1
size: NA
V: TRBV30

CDR3: CASTRGQLNEKLFF
DNA: TGTGCCAGCACCAGAGGCCAGCTGAATGAAAAACTGTTTTTT
D: NA
J: TRBJ1-4
size: NA
V: TRBV9

CDR3: CASSARGVLDIQYF
DNA: TGTGCCAGCAGTGCTAGGGGAGTGTTAGACATTCAGTACTTC
D: NA
J: TRBJ2-4
size: NA
V: TRBV25-1

CDR3: CASSTPWDPAYNEQFF
DNA: TGTGCCAGTAGTACGCCCTGGGACCCCGCCTACAATGAGCAGTTCTTC
D: NA
J: TRBJ2-1
size: NA
V: TRBV19

CDR3: CASSPGDRESEKLFF
DNA: TGCGCCAGCAGCCCAGGGGACAGGGAATCTGAAAAACTGTTTTTT
D: TRBD1
J: TRBJ1-4
size: NA
V: TRBV5-1

CDR3: CASSQAGGGDTQYF
DNA: TGTGCCAGCAGCCAAGCGGGAGGAGGAGATACGCAGTATTTT
D: TRBD2
J: TRBJ2-3
size: NA
V: TRBV3-1/TRBV3-2

CDR3: CASSSPRTGVPDTQYF
DNA: TGTGCCAGCAGTTCCCCTCGGACAGGGGTCCCAGATACGCAGTATTTT
D: TRBD1
J: TRBJ2-3
size: NA
V: TRBV6-2/TRBV6-3

CDR3: CASSVDVGSYNEQFF
DNA: TGTGCCAGCAGCGTAGACGTGGGGTCCTACAATGAGCAGTTCTTC
D: NA
J: TRBJ2-1
size: NA
V: TRBV9

CDR3: CASSTGDPTEAFF
DNA: TGTGCCAGCAGTACAGGGGACCCCACTGAAGCTTTCTTT
D: TRBD1
J: TRBJ1-1
size: NA
V: TRBV6-5